This T cell receptor beta chain was retrieved from a study of radiotherapy plus CTLA-4 blockade in lung cancer. Study background: Of all patients, approximately 19% responded objectively and 25% to 35% showed disease control. General observations from the study: Radiotherapy was combined with ipilimumab, and tumor-derived TCR clones then expanded in blood. Early clonal dynamics of blood T cells, together with interferon-beta, were reported as the best response predictor.

Measured with immunoSEQ multiplex PCR; TCRdb has only the in-frame clones, and not every one. The top ten clones hold over 9% of a sample with 70,000 to 85,000 clones, 70% to 80% of them seen once. To note about this clone: The antigen is unknown.

V was pared by 6 bases and J by 0 bases, with 9 bases between. CDR3 length: 14 residues. CDR1 MDHEN and CDR2 SYDVKM come from the germline V gene. The study gave focal radiation plus ipilimumab CTLA-4 blockade to patients with chemo-refractory metastatic non-small-cell lung cancer. Sample: peripheral blood, taken from a patient treated with radiotherapy plus ipilimumab. This TCR was sampled from a human donor with non-small cell lung cancer whose response to radiotherapy plus ipilimumab could not be evaluated. The V call is TRBV28, the J call TRBJ1-5, with a tentative D call TRBD1 (5 bases). The CDR3 sequence is CASRDRYSNQPQHF. The CDR3 nucleotides read TGTGCCAGCAGAGACAGATATAGCAATCAGCCCCAGCATTTT.